These 20 T cell receptor beta chains originate from one sample sequenced in a study of blood T cells in healthy people across ages. Combining a sample-barcoded 5' primer with a J-beta primer mix, a second PCR ran for roughly 6 to 12 cycles. TCRdb processed the 5' RACE reads anew with MiXCR; each CDR3 protein has one entry. The sample lists about 650,000 distinct CDR3 sequences, less than 40% seen once, with approximately 15% in the top ten. The sequencing input was blood. These receptors were taken from a woman aged 80 or over in good health.

This clonotype was seen ten or more times. This chain connects TRBV6-2 or TRBV6-3 to TRBJ2-7, with 11 bases matching TRBD2. Looked up from germline, CDR1 is MNHEY and CDR2 is SVGEGT. Trimming cost V 4 bases and J 9 bases; bases outside gene matches: 8. The CDR3 runs to 14 residues. The DNA of the CDR3 is TGTGCCAGCAGTTTGACTAGCGGGACTCCTTCGCAGTACTTC. It encodes CASSLTSGTPSQYF.

On this clonotype: Its ends do not fully match the called genes, so a read error is possible. The chain recombines TRBV6-5 with TRBJ1-2; D is possibly TRBD1 (5 bases). The CDR3 has 17 amino acids. CDR1 and CDR2 (germline): MNHEY, SVGAGI. The CDR3: CASSYSLGTVTNYGCTF. CDR3 nucleotides: TGTGCCAGCAGTTACTCCCTAGGGACGGTAACTAACTATGGCTGCACCTTC.

This clonotype was found a few times. CDR3 protein: CASRQGSNEKLFF. The CDR3 DNA sequence: TGCGCCAGCCGACAGGGATCGAATGAAAAACTGTTTTTT. The V call is TRBV5-1, the J call TRBJ1-4, with 7 bases aligning to TRBD1. V gave up 7 bases and J gave up 5 bases; unmatched junction bases: 5. Germline CDR1 SGHRS, CDR2 YFSETQ. This CDR3 has 13 residues.

This clonotype has a handful of counts. V usage is TRBV7-2 and J usage is TRBJ1-1; 9 bases align to TRBD1. The germline gives CDR1 SGHTA, CDR2 FQGNSA. The CDR3 contains 15 residues. Trimming cost V 7 bases and J 3 bases; bases outside gene matches: 9. CDR3 amino acids: CASILLTGGDTEAFF. The CDR3 DNA is TGTGCCAGCATACTACTAACAGGGGGCGACACTGAAGCTTTCTTT. The full variable domain, completed using reference TRBV7-2 and TRBJ1-1, is GAGVSQSPSNKVTEKGKDVELRCDPISGHTALYWYRQSLGQGLEFLIYFQGNSAPDKSGLPSDRFSAERTGGSVSTLTIQRTQQEDSAVYLCASILLTGGDTEAFFGQGTRLTVV.

A few counts support this clonotype. This chain connects TRBV5-1 to TRBJ2-2, with 9 bases aligning to TRBD1. Germline V gene data show CDR1 as SGHRS and CDR2 as YFSETQ. Trimming at V came to 4 bases and at J to 1 base, leaving 5 bases not matched to a gene. The CDR3 covers 16 residues. This chain's CDR3 is CASSVQGQGNTGELFF. CDR3 coding DNA: TGCGCCAGCAGCGTACAGGGACAGGGGAACACCGGGGAGCTGTTTTTT.

There are a few counts of this clonotype. CDR3 in amino acids: CASAVRNEKLFF. In DNA form, the CDR3 reads TGTGCCAGTGCGGTTCGGAATGAAAAACTGTTTTTT. This chain uses TRBV28 with TRBJ1-4; no clear D. CDR1 and CDR2 (germline): MDHEN, SYDVKM. The V end was cut by 9 bases, the J end by 5 bases, with 10 bases between. This CDR3 has 12 amino acids.

The V and J genes are TRBV4-3 and TRBJ2-7; TRBD1 or TRBD2 may be the D gene (5 bases each). Trimming pared 1 base from V and 3 bases from J, leaving 16 bases between. CDR1 and CDR2 from the germline V gene are LGHNA and YSLEER. The CDR3 has 16 amino acids. CDR3 sequence: CASSQGTGTINYEQYF. CDR3 nucleotides: TGCGCCAGCAGCCAAGGAACCGGGACCATAAACTACGAGCAGTACTTC.

On this clonotype: A much larger clone lies one base from this, so it may be a read error. The gene calls are TRBV6-6 and TRBJ1-4, with TRBD1 as a possible D gene (5 bases). The CDR3 totals 14 residues. Germline V gene data show CDR1 as MNHNY and CDR2 as SVGAGI (reference sequence). CDR3 amino acids: CANSYRGGNEKLFF. In DNA form, the CDR3 reads TGTGCCAACAGTTACCGGGGCGGCAATGAAAAACTGTTTTTT.

The rearrangement uses TRBV4-2 and TRBJ2-2; 8 bases are shared with TRBD1. Germline V gene sequence: CDR1 LGHNA, CDR2 YNFKEQ. There are 16 residues in the CDR3. The ends lost 0 bases at V and 7 bases at J; junction bases unmatched: 7. The CDR3 DNA is TGTGCCAGCAGCCAAGATACAGGGGGTGATGTCGGGGAGCTGTTTTTT. Its protein product is CASSQDTGGDVGELFF.

In its sample, this clonotype was seen a few times. The chain is built from TRBV11-2 and TRBJ2-3, with 9 bases fitting TRBD1. CDR1 is SGHAT and CDR2 is FQNNGV in the germline V gene. Trimming removed 6 bases from V and 5 bases from J; junction bases left unmatched: 3. This CDR3 region has 13 residues. The CDR3 here is CASRGQGRDTQYF. The CDR3 DNA is TGTGCCAGCAGGGGACAGGGAAGAGATACGCAGTATTTT.

The CDR3 region has the DNA TGCGCCAGCAGCTTGTTATCAAACGCTGAAGCTTTCTTT. Amino acids: CASSLLSNAEAFF. This chain joins TRBV5-1 and TRBJ1-1; D unclear. The CDR3 runs 13 residues. V dropped 1 base and J dropped 6 bases, with 10 bases sitting between them. Germline loops: CDR1 SGHRS, CDR2 YFSETQ. The complete variable domain, with remaining parts taken from reference TRBV5-1 and TRBJ1-1, reads KAGVTQTPRYLIKTRGQQVTLSCSPISGHRSVSWYQQTPGQGLQFLFEYFSETQRNKGNFPGRFSGRQFSNSRSEMNVSTLELGDSALYLCASSLLSNAEAFFGQGTRLTVV.

In this sample, this clonotype turned up many times. The chain is built from TRBV6-5 and TRBJ2-3; TRBD1 aligns across 9 bases. The CDR3 loop spans 18 amino acids. The V gene end was trimmed by 3 bases and the J gene end by 0 bases; junction bases not matched to a gene: 10. Germline V CDR1 and CDR2: MNHEY, SVGAGI. This CDR3 reads CASSYSYGQGRSTDTQYF. CDR3 bases: TGTGCCAGCAGTTATTCCTATGGACAGGGGAGAAGCACAGATACGCAGTATTTT.

This sequence joins TRBV2 and TRBJ2-7; D gene unclear. CDR1 and CDR2 from the germline V gene are SNHLY and FYNNEI. The V and J ends lost 3 bases and 7 bases respectively, with 4 bases between them. This CDR3 has 10 amino acids. CDR3 nucleotide sequence: TGTGCCAGCAGTGAGGAAGAGCAGTACTTC. The encoded protein is CASSEEEQYF.

Notes on this clonotype: Germline and junction disagree at one end, which may indicate a read error. The chain joins TRBV12-3 or TRBV12-4 to TRBJ2-3; tentative D call: TRBD1 (6 bases). This CDR3 has 17 amino acids. The CDR3 is CASSSAKGRGGTDMQYF. The CDR3 DNA reads TGTGCCAGCAGTTCAGCCAAAGGACGTGGGGGCACAGATATGCAGTATTTT.

The V call is TRBV5-1, the J call TRBJ2-5, with TRBD2 matching 13 bases. J gave up 0 bases and V 4 bases, and 6 bases lay outside the gene matches. The germline V gene encodes CDR1 SGHRS and CDR2 YFSETQ. The CDR3 has 17 residues. CDR3 in amino acids: CASSRGLAGTYQETQYF. The CDR3, as DNA: TGCGCCAGCAGCCGGGGACTAGCGGGGACGTACCAAGAGACCCAGTACTTC.

The chain's CDR3 is CASSHQGPEAGTF. As DNA, the CDR3 is TGTGCCAGCAGCCACCAAGGTCCGGAGGCCGGCACCTTC. The genes are TRBV3-1 and TRBJ1-2; no clear D. CDR1 is LGHDT, CDR2 YNNKEL, per germline (reference sequence). The V gene lost 3 bases and the J gene lost 13 bases, with 18 bases spanning the gap. The length of the CDR3 is 13 residues. Full variable domain (outside the CDR3, taken from reference TRBV3-1 and TRBJ1-2): DTAVSQTPKYLVTQMGNDKSIKCEQNLGHDTMYWYKQDSKKFLKIMFSYNNKELIINETVPNRFSPKSPDKAHLNLHINSLELGDSAVYFCASSHQGPEAGTFGSGTRLTVV.

This clonotype has a handful of counts. This rearrangement joins TRBV30 to TRBJ1-2, with D tentatively TRBD1 (5 bases). This CDR3 is 13 amino acids long. V was cut by 1 base and J by 3 bases, with 9 bases left in between. CDR1 is GTSNPN, CDR2 SVGIG, per germline (reference sequence). As DNA, the CDR3 is TGTGCCTGGAGTGCAGGGTTTGACTATGGCTACACCTTC. Amino acid sequence: CAWSAGFDYGYTF.

This clonotype was seen ten or more times. The chain employs TRBV20-1 and TRBJ1-5; D gene unclear. This CDR3 comprises 13 residues. Germline V gene sequence: CDR1 DFQATT, CDR2 SNEGSKA (reference sequence). V was pared by 6 bases and J by 6 bases, with 15 bases between. The CDR3 reads CSASFRSSQPQHF. CDR3 in DNA: TGCAGTGCCTCTTTTCGAAGCTCTCAGCCCCAGCATTTT.

The rearrangement links TRBV7-2 to TRBJ1-1; 9 nucleotides align to TRBD1. After removal of 3 bases from V and 2 bases from J, the junction contained 4 bases not matched to a gene. Germline V gene sequence: CDR1 SGHTA, CDR2 FQGNSA. The CDR3 is made up of 15 amino acids. The CDR3 here is CASSLGTGINTEAFF. DNA for the CDR3: TGTGCCAGCAGCTTGGGGACAGGGATTAACACTGAAGCTTTCTTT.

The gene calls are TRBV10-1 and TRBJ2-3; 7 nucleotides align to TRBD2. The CDR3 consists of 14 residues. V lost 4 bases and J lost 1; bases outside the gene matches: 2. Germline V gene lookup returns CDR1 WNHNN and CDR2 SYGVQD (reference sequence). The CDR3 DNA sequence: TGCGCCAGCAGTGCAACTAGCGGCACAGATACGCAGTATTTT. This codes for CASSATSGTDTQYF.